The 10 T cell receptor beta chains listed next were all sequenced from one sample in a study of T cells in Graves' hyperthyroidism and ophthalmopathy. RNA transcripts served as the template for amplifying TCR beta CDR3 regions. A set of HTBI primers served as the primers for a first-round RT-PCR of the TCR CDR3. TCRdb redid the calling of the multiplex PCR reads with MiXCR, one entry per CDR3 protein. The sample lists roughly 98,000 distinct CDR3 sequences; 40% were seen once. The sequenced material came from peripheral blood or thyroid tissue (not recorded which). Receptor source: a woman in her 30s with Graves' hyperthyroidism.

The genes are TRBV7-3 and TRBJ2-3, with 9 bases that match TRBD2. The CDR3 loop spans 16 amino acids. Germline CDR1 is SGHTA and CDR2 is FQGTGA. Trimming cost V 2 bases and J 6 bases; bases outside gene matches: 9. In DNA, the CDR3 is TGTGCCAGCAGCTTAGGCCTAGCGGGGACCACGGATACGCAGTATTTT. Its translation: CASSLGLAGTTDTQYF.

This clonotype was counted between two and nine times. The chain uses TRBV30 and TRBJ1-2; D is possibly TRBD1 (5 bases). V was cut by 7 bases and J by 2 bases, with 20 bases left in between. Germline values: CDR1 GTSNPN, CDR2 SVGIG (reference sequence). The CDR3 runs to 15 residues. CDR3 in DNA: TGTGCCTTCTTAACCCCGGGACCGAGGAACTATGGCTACACCTTC. Residues: CAFLTPGPRNYGYTF.

The rearrangement links TRBV7-2 to TRBJ2-7, with TRBD2 matching over 11 bases. Per germline, CDR1 SGHTA and CDR2 FQGNSA. This CDR3 has 14 residues. V lost 5 bases, J lost 6 bases, and 6 bases stayed unmatched. The CDR3 nucleotides read TGTGCCAGCAGCGTGGGACTAGCGGTTGGCGAGCAGTACTTC. It encodes CASSVGLAVGEQYF.

This clonotype has only a few counts. This rearrangement joins TRBV5-1 to TRBJ2-3; D is ambiguous. This CDR3 has 13 amino acids. The ends were cut back, 0 bases at V and 0 bases at J, with 2 bases in the middle. Germline V CDR1 and CDR2: SGHRS, YFSETQ. The CDR3 nucleotides are TGCGCCAGCAGCTTGGACAGCACAGATACGCAGTATTTT. The encoded protein is CASSLDSTDTQYF.

Comments on this clonotype: Lacking the conserved final phenylalanine or tryptophan, this CDR3 likely reflects a read error. The V call is TRBV28, the J call TRBJ2-7; 11 nucleotides line up with TRBD2. The CDR3 extends over 12 amino acids. J lost 6 bases, V lost 5 bases, and 0 bases had no gene match. In germline, CDR1 is MDHEN, CDR2 SYDVKM. The CDR3 here is CASSLAGGEQYS. CDR3 DNA sequence: TGTGCCAGCAGTCTAGCGGGAGGCGAGCAGTACTCC.

The table lists this clonotype with many counts. The J gene is TRBJ1-5, the V gene TRBV28, with a possible D match to TRBD1 (5 bases). This CDR3 contains 17 residues. CDR1 is MDHEN, CDR2 SYDVKM, per germline. V was cut by 8 bases and J by 1 base, with 21 bases left in between. For the CDR3, the DNA is TGTGCCAGCGGGGCAGGGTGGGGCCCTTCCAGCAATCAGCCCCAGCATTTT. This translates into CASGAGWGPSSNQPQHF.

In the case of this clonotype: The germline gene is not matched at one end of the junction; a read error may be the cause. The V and J genes are TRBV7-6 and TRBJ1-1, with D perhaps matching TRBD1 (5 bases). The V gene's germline CDR1 is SGHVS and CDR2 FNYEAQ. CDR3 size: 13 residues. CDR3 region: CVSSLDRNTEAFF. CDR3 bases: TGTGTCAGCAGCCTAGACAGGAACACTGAAGCTTTCTTT.

On this clonotype: Germline and junction disagree at one end, which may indicate a read error. This chain links TRBV6-5 with TRBJ2-7, with D tentatively TRBD1 or TRBD2 (6 bases each). This CDR3 region has 13 residues. CDR1 is MNHEY and CDR2 is SVGAGI in the germline V gene. The CDR3 is CASSRLGGYEQHF. CDR3 nucleotide sequence: TGCGCCAGCAGCCGGCTGGGGGGCTACGAGCAGCACTTC.

Relative to its sample, this clonotype is medium-sized. The rearrangement links TRBV15 to TRBJ2-7, with D possibly matching TRBD2 (6 bases). Germline V gene sequence: CDR1 LNHNV, CDR2 YYDKDF (reference sequence). Deletions cut 0 bases from V and 0 bases from J, with 15 bases between. CDR3 length equals 17 residues. The CDR3 nucleotides are TGTGCCACCAGCAGAGATAGCGGTCCACGGGGCTCCTACGAGCAGTACTTC. It is translated as CATSRDSGPRGSYEQYF. Drawing the rest from reference TRBV15 and TRBJ2-7, the complete variable domain is DAMVIQNPRYQVTQFGKPVTLSCSQTLNHNVMYWYQQKSSQAPKLLFHYYDKDFNNEADTPDNFQSRRPNTSFCFLDIRSPGLGDTAMYLCATSRDSGPRGSYEQYFGPGTRLTVT.

The chain joins TRBV10-3 to TRBJ2-2; perhaps TRBD1 as D (6 bases). The CDR3 loop spans 14 amino acids. The germline CDR1 and CDR2 sequences are ENHRY and SYGVKD. The V end lost 2 bases, the J end lost 4 bases, and 8 bases lay between the germline ends. CDR3 sequence reads: CAISEEGGTGELFF. Here the CDR3 DNA reads TGTGCCATCAGTGAGGAAGGGGGCACCGGGGAGCTGTTTTTT.